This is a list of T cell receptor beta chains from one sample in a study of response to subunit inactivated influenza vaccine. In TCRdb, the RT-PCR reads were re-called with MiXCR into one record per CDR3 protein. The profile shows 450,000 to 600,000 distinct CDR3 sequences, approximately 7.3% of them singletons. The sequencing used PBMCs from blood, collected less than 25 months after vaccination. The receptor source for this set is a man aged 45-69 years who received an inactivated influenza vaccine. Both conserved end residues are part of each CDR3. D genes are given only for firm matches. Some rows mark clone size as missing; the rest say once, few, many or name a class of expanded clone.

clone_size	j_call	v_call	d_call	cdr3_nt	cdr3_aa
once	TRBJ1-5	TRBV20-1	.	TGCAGTGCTAGAGATCCGCGTAGCAATCAGCCCCAGCATTTT	CSARDPRSNQPQHF
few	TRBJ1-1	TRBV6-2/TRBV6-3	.	TGTGCCAGCAGTTACTCGATGAGGGGTGATACTGAAGCTTTCTTT	CASSYSMRGDTEAFF
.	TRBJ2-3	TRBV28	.	TGTGCCAGCAGTTTATTGGAGGGTACGCAGTATTTT	CASSLLEGTQYF
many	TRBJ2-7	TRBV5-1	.	TGCGCCAGCAGGTCCCTACTTGTTACCTACGAGCAGTACTTC	CASRSLLVTYEQYF
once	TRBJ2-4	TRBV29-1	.	TGCAGCGTCCGCGTAGAACTAGCCAAAAACATTCAGTACTTC	CSVRVELAKNIQYF
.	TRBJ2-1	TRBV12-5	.	TGTGCTAGTGGTTCCACCCTGGTATTCGGCAATGAGCAGTTCTTC	CASGSTLVFGNEQFF
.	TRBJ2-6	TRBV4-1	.	TGCGCCAGCAGCTATCAGGCCACCCACCTGGGCTCTGGGGCCAACGTCCTGACTTTC	CASSYQATHLGSGANVLTF
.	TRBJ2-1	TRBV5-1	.	TGCGCCAGCAGTTCGAACAGGATTGGCAATGAGCAGTTCTTC	CASSSNRIGNEQFF
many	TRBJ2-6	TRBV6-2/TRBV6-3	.	TGTGCCAGCAGTTACTCAGGGGACGGGGCCAACGTCCTGACTTTC	CASSYSGDGANVLTF
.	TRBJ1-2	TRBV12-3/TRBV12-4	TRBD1	TGTGCCAGCAGTTTAGCGGGGACAGGGGGCAATGGCTACACCTTC	CASSLAGTGGNGYTF
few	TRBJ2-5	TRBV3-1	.	TGTGCCAGCAGCCAAGGATCCCCCCGGTACTTC	CASSQGSPRYF
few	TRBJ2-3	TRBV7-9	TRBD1	TGTGCCAGCAGTTACCCGGGACAGGGGGCGCGTACGCAGTATTTT	CASSYPGQGARTQYF
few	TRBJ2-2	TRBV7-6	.	TGTGCCAGCAGCTTAAGTGTGGGGCTCGCCACCGGGGAGCTGTTTTTT	CASSLSVGLATGELFF
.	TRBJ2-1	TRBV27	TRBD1	TGTGCCAGCGGGACAGGTTGGGGTGAGCAGTTCTTC	CASGTGWGEQFF
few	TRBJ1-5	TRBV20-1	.	TGCAGTGCTAGAGATGGGCGGGGCTCCTTGGGCAATCAGCCCCAGCATTTT	CSARDGRGSLGNQPQHF
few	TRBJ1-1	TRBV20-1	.	TGCAGTGCTAGTATAATGTCCCGGACTGAAGCTTTCTTT	CSASIMSRTEAFF
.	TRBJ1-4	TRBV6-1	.	TGTGCCAGCAGACAGGGCTCCACTAATGAAAAACTGTTTTTT	CASRQGSTNEKLFF
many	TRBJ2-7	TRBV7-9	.	TGTGCCAGCAGCTCCAAAGACACCTACGAGCAGTACTTC	CASSSKDTYEQYF
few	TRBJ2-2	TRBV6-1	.	TGTGCCAGCGGCAGGGGTCCTCCCGGGGAGCTGTTTTTT	CASGRGPPGELFF
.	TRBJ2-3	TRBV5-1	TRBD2	TGCGCCAGCAGCTTGGGGCTAGCGGGATGGTCAGATACGCAGTATTTT	CASSLGLAGWSDTQYF
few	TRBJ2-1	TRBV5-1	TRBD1	TGCGCCAGCAGCTCGGACAGGGGGATGGAGCAGTTCTTC	CASSSDRGMEQFF
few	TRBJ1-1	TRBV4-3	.	TGCGCCAGCAGTCCCGATGGTACGACAAGAGGAACTGAAGCTTTCTTT	CASSPDGTTRGTEAFF
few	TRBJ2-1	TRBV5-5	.	TGTGCCAGCATCCAGGGGCAGGGAACCTACAATGAGCAGTTCTTC	CASIQGQGTYNEQFF
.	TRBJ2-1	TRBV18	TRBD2	TGTGCCAGCTCACCAAAACGGCTAGCGGGAAACGAGCAGTTCTTC	CASSPKRLAGNEQFF
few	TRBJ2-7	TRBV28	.	TGTGCCAGCAGTTTGTCGCTTACCTACGAGCAGTACTTC	CASSLSLTYEQYF
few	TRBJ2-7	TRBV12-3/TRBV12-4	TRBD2	TGTGCCAGCAGTTTAGGACGGGAGGCCCAGTACGAGCAGTACTTC	CASSLGREAQYEQYF
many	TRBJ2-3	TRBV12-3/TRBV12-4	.	TGTGCCAGCAGTTTACGGCAGGGGGGAGATACGCAGTATTTT	CASSLRQGGDTQYF
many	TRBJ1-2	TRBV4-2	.	TGTGCCAGCAGCCAAGATCAAGCGCGCACAGGGAACTATGGCTACACCTTC	CASSQDQARTGNYGYTF
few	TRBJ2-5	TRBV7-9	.	TGTGCCAGCAGCTTCCCGGGACGGACAAAAGAGACCCAGTACTTC	CASSFPGRTKETQYF
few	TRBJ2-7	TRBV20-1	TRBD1	TGCAGTGCGGGACACAGGGGATGGGAGCAGTACTTC	CSAGHRGWEQYF
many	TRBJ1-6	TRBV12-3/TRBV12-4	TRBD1	TGTGCCAGCAGTACCGGGACAGCTTATAATTCACCCCTCCACTTT	CASSTGTAYNSPLHF
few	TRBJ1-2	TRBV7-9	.	TGTGCCAGCAGCTTAGCAGTCAGGGGCGTCGACTATGGCTACACCTTC	CASSLAVRGVDYGYTF
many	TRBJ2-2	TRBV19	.	TGTGCCACCACTCCGGTCGGGTCTAGCGGGGAGCTGTTTTTT	CATTPVGSSGELFF
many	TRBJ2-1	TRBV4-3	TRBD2	TGCGCCAGCAGCTGGCGTGTCGAGCGGGAGGGTCCCTACAATGAGCAGTTCTTC	CASSWRVEREGPYNEQFF
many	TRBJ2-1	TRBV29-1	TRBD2	TGCAGCGTTGTTAGGCCCGGGACTAGGTCATATGAGCAGTTCTTC	CSVVRPGTRSYEQFF
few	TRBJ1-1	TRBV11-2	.	TGTGCCAGCAGCTTGGGGGCCCGCACTGAAGCTTTCTTT	CASSLGARTEAFF
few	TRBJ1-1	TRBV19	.	TGTGCCAGTAGTATAGATCCACAGACGTCGACTTTCTTT	CASSIDPQTSTFF
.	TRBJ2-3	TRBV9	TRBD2	TGTGCCAGCAGCGTGGCCCTAGCGGGGTACGGCACAGATACGCAGTATTTT	CASSVALAGYGTDTQYF
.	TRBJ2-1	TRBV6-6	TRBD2	TGTGCCAGCAGTGGTAGACTAGCGGGAGAGCAGTTCTTC	CASSGRLAGEQFF
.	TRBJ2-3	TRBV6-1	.	TGTGCCAGCAGTGCGCCATGGGGAGATACGCAGTATTTT	CASSAPWGDTQYF
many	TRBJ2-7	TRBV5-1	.	TGCGCCAGCAGCTTGGCGGGAGCTTCATCCTACGAGCAGTACTTC	CASSLAGASSYEQYF
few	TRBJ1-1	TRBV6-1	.	TGTGCCAGCAGCTGGACACGAATGAACACTGAAGCTTTCTTT	CASSWTRMNTEAFF
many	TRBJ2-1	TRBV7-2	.	TGTGCCAGCAGCTTAGATCGTAGTTCCTACAATGAGCAGTTCTTC	CASSLDRSSYNEQFF
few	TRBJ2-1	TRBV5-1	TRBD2	TGCGCCAGCAGCTTGGGGGGCGGGAGTAGGTACAATGAGCAGTTCTTC	CASSLGGGSRYNEQFF
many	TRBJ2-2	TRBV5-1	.	TGCGCCAGCAGCTTAACAGGGTCGAACACCGGGGAGCTGTTTTTT	CASSLTGSNTGELFF
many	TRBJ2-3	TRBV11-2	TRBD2	TGTGCCAGCAGCCCCCGGGGGGGCGTAACAGATACGCAGTATTTT	CASSPRGGVTDTQYF
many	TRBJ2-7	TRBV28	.	TGTGCCAGCAGTCTTGGGACGTGGGATGGGTACGAGCAGTACTTC	CASSLGTWDGYEQYF
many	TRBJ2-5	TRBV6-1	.	TGTGCCAGCATAATTTTCGGGCTTCAGACCCAGTACTTC	CASIIFGLQTQYF
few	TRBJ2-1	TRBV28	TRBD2	TGTGCCAGCGGATATCTTCATAGCGGGAACAATGAGCAGTTCTTC	CASGYLHSGNNEQFF
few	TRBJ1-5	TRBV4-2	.	TGTGCCAGCAGCAGAACCGACCGGGGGGCCCAGCATTTT	CASSRTDRGAQHF
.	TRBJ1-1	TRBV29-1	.	TGCAGCGTTCCGACAGCTCACACTGAAGCTTTCTTT	CSVPTAHTEAFF
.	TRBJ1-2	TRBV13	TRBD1	TGTGCCAGCAGCAAGGACAGGGGGAATGGCTACACCTTC	CASSKDRGNGYTF
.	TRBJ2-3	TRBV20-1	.	TGCAGTGCTAGAGCGGGACTCACAGATACGCAGTATTTT	CSARAGLTDTQYF
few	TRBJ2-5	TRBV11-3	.	TGTGCCAGCAGCGTAATGGCCGGGCCCCAAGAGACCCAGTACTTC	CASSVMAGPQETQYF
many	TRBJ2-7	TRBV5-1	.	TGCGCCAGCAGCCCCGGGGGGCACTCCTACGAGCAGTACTTC	CASSPGGHSYEQYF